The next 9 T cell receptor beta chains were all read from a single sample in a study of blood T cell repertoires in COVID-19. Only in-frame clones appear in the TCRdb table, and some are missing; sequencing was by immunoSEQ multiplex PCR. The sample shows over 200,000 clones, about 86% of them seen only once. Sequencing input: peripheral blood. The source of these receptors is a man aged 40-55 years with active or convalescent COVID-19.

The chain combines TRBV3-1 (or the pseudogene TRBV3-2) with TRBJ1-1; D call uncertain. Trimming pared 4 bases from V and 0 bases from J, leaving 15 bases between. Germline assignment: CDR1 LGHDT and CDR2 YNNKEL (reference sequence). The CDR3 has 16 residues. CDR3 residues: CASSPTGEGLNTEAFF. As DNA, the CDR3 is TGTGCCAGCAGCCCGACCGGGGAGGGATTGAACACTGAAGCTTTCTTT.

In its sample, this clone was seen a few times. The sample contains more than one DNA sequence encoding this CDR3. The chain carries TRBV6-1 and TRBJ1-4, with 12 positions matching TRBD1. Unmatched junction bases numbered 8, after V lost 3 bases and J lost 6 bases. The CDR3 loop spans 17 amino acids. The germline gives CDR1 MNHNS, CDR2 SASEGT. CDR3 DNA: TGTGCCAGCAGTGAGAGGGGGACAGGGGGCTTGGATGAAAAACTGTTTTTT. Translation: CASSERGTGGLDEKLFF.

The V and J genes are TRBV11-2 and TRBJ1-2; TRBD1 aligns across 9 bases. V trimming: 5 bases; J trimming: 1 base; junction bases outside the gene matches: 11. Germline assignment: CDR1 SGHAT and CDR2 FQNNGV. This CDR3 comprises 17 residues. The CDR3 nucleotides are TGTGCCAGCAGCCCACGGGACAGGGCCTCTCTTAACTATGGCTACACCTTC. Its protein is CASSPRDRASLNYGYTF.

V usage is TRBV6-5 and J usage is TRBJ1-6, with a tentative D call TRBD1 (6 bases). The germline CDR1 and CDR2 sequences are MNHEY and SVGAGI. V was clipped by 8 bases and J by 7 bases, with 18 bases between them. The CDR3 is made up of 15 amino acids. This CDR3 is CASLGFTGTNSPLHF. The CDR3 DNA reads as TGTGCCAGCTTGGGGTTTACAGGGACCAATTCACCCCTCCACTTT.

The chain is built from TRBV9 and TRBJ2-7; 7 bases align to TRBD1. The CDR3 is made up of 15 amino acids. The germline V gene encodes CDR1 SGDLS and CDR2 YYNGEE. V lost 0 bases to trimming and J lost 3 bases; unmatched junction nucleotides: 6. CDR3 coding DNA: TGTGCCAGCAGCGTAGCGGGACAGCCCTTCTACGAGCAGTACTTC. This sequence encodes CASSVAGQPFYEQYF.

This rearrangement joins TRBV7-8 to TRBJ2-5; tentative D call: TRBD2 (5 bases). This CDR3 is 15 amino acids long. V was shortened by 0 bases and J by 7 bases, with 15 bases between the two germline ends. Germline V gene sequence: CDR1 SGHVS, CDR2 FQNEAQ. The CDR3: CASSLALGIGGTQYF. CDR3 DNA: TGTGCCAGCAGCTTAGCACTAGGGATCGGTGGGACCCAGTACTTC.

V usage is TRBV30 and J usage is TRBJ1-6, with 7 bases that match TRBD1. The length of the CDR3 is 15 residues. V was pared by 3 bases and J by 7 bases, with 9 bases of the junction left unmatched. Germline V gene sequence: CDR1 GTSNPN, CDR2 SVGIG (reference sequence). The DNA of the CDR3 is TGTGCCTGGAGAGAGGAGGGGGCGCCGAATTCACCCCTCCACTTT. This codes for CAWREEGAPNSPLHF.

V usage is TRBV6-6 and J usage is TRBJ1-5; a weak D match, TRBD1 (5 bases). The germline V gene has CDR1 MNHNY and CDR2 SVGAGI (reference sequence). This CDR3 spans 15 amino acids. Trimming took off 0 bases at V and 6 bases at J, with 12 bases between the two ends. CDR3 in DNA: TGTGCCAGCAGTTACTCTTCGGGGGAGACTCAGCCCCAGCATTTT. Translated: CASSYSSGETQPQHF.

This sequence joins TRBV2 and TRBJ1-1; D unresolved. The CDR3 is made up of 12 amino acids. V lost 5 bases and J lost 11, with 15 bases in between. CDR1 is SNHLY, CDR2 FYNNEI, per germline. The CDR3 nucleotides are TGTGCCAGCAGTTTGGCGGGAGGGCGGGCTTTCTTT. This encodes CASSLAGGRAFF.